This T cell receptor beta chain was identified in a study of blood T cell repertoires in COVID-19. Overall study: Sample material is recorded as cDNA or gDNA derived from T cells, B-cell-depleted T cells, or PBMCs.

Per the germline V gene, CDR1 is SGHRS and CDR2 is YFSETQ. This CDR3 is 15 amino acids long. The J segment lost 4 bases and the V segment lost 1 base, leaving 3 bases of the junction unmatched. Everyone who took part was roughly 18 to 89 years old, and they came from about 25 US areas. The method was immunoSEQ multiplex PCR; TCRdb's version includes in-frame clones alone and lacks a portion of them. Of fewer than 350,000 clones in the sample, around 90% were seen once. In its sample, this clone was seen once. The TCR sequence derives from a woman aged 18-30 years with acute COVID-19. The V call is TRBV5-1, the J call TRBJ2-7; 12 bases are shared with TRBD2. Sequencing input: PBMCs or T cells enriched from blood (not recorded which). The CDR3 sequence: CASSLTTSGRYEQYF. The CDR3 nucleotides read TGCGCCAGCAGCTTGACCACTAGCGGGAGGTACGAGCAGTACTTC.